The clone carrying this T cell receptor beta chain has just a few counts. Within the sample, other DNA sequences also encode this same CDR3. The assay, immunoSEQ v3.0, was run at survey level. Sequencing used immunoSEQ multiplex PCR; TCRdb keeps in-frame clones, though not all of them. Among about 39,000 clones listed, 70% to 90% were seen once. These data are taken from a study of long-term antiretroviral therapy in people with HIV. From germline, CDR1 is SGHRS and CDR2 YFSETQ. J lost 0 bases, V lost 0 bases, and 0 bases had no gene match. The CDR3 runs 15 residues. The sample was unsorted PBMCs, taken just before starting antiretroviral therapy. This receptor was obtained from a woman in her late teens or twenties with HIV. This chain connects TRBV5-1 to TRBJ2-3, with TRBD2 matching 8 bases. The CDR3 DNA reads TGCGCCAGCAGCTTGGAGCGGGGGAGCACAGATACGCAGTATTTT. Translation: CASSLERGSTDTQYF.